The 2 T cell receptor beta chains below come from one sample, sequenced in a study of blood T cell repertoires in COVID-19 (dated by TCRdb to the early 2020s). Libraries were constructed by the immunoSEQ multiplex PCR assay. The table was pulled from immuneACCESS by TCRdb, which kept in-frame rearrangements only. Such tables lose some clones; where checked, under half of the loss comes from unresolved V genes, and the rest has no known cause. This sample has more than 350,000 clones in its table, and roughly nine tenths of those were observed once. About 1% of the sample is in the top ten clones. The sequenced sample was PBMCs or T cells enriched from blood (not recorded which). These receptors originate from a man aged 18-30 years who had recovered from COVID-19.

The chain links TRBV25-1 to TRBJ1-4; TRBD1 might be the D (5 bases). This CDR3 region has 14 residues. Per the germline V gene, CDR1 is MGHDK and CDR2 is SYGVNS. V lost 3 bases and J 2 bases, leaving 7 bases between the germline ends. Written as DNA, the CDR3 is TGTGCCAGCAGTGAGGGGGGGACTAATGAAAAACTGTTTTTT. Its translation is CASSEGGTNEKLFF.

The chain joins TRBV11-2 to TRBJ2-1; 9 bases line up with TRBD1. CDR3 size: 17 residues. Trimming removed 1 base from V and 8 bases from J; junction bases left unmatched: 12. Germline V lookup: CDR1 SGHAT, CDR2 FQNNGV. CDR3 in amino acids: CASSLVGGTGLIDEQFF. CDR3 nucleotide sequence: TGTGCCAGCAGCTTAGTTGGAGGGACAGGGTTGATAGATGAGCAGTTCTTC.